Listed here is a single TCR beta chain. As yet, its antigen is unknown. Trimming removed 6 bases from V and 6 bases from J; junction bases left unmatched: 2. Germline CDR1 and CDR2: SNHLY and FYNNEI. CDR3 length: 11 residues. Libraries were prepared by immunoSEQ multiplex PCR; TCRdb keeps only in-frame clonotypes and omits some of them. The sample includes some 130,000 clones, 90% seen only once; the top ten take 6.9%. The entry originates in a study of T cell responses to AZD1222 COVID-19 vaccine. Study-wide results and caveats: Vaccine-associated CD4 TCRs ranged over spike, dominating at 160-218 and 743-854. Nearly half of the spike-specific TCRs reportedly recognize variant regions that carry no mutations. Only a handful of people who got AZD1222 tested seropositive at baseline. It should be noted that donors were predominantly white British and more often female, and clonal diversity was possibly underestimated.

V usage is TRBV2 and J usage is TRBJ2-7; 7 nucleotides match TRBD2. The source is an adult in good health. The sequencing used peripheral blood, collected on day 0 of AZD1222 vaccination. This chain's CDR3 is CASRGGVEQYF. As DNA, the CDR3 is TGTGCCAGCAGGGGAGGGGTCGAGCAGTACTTC.